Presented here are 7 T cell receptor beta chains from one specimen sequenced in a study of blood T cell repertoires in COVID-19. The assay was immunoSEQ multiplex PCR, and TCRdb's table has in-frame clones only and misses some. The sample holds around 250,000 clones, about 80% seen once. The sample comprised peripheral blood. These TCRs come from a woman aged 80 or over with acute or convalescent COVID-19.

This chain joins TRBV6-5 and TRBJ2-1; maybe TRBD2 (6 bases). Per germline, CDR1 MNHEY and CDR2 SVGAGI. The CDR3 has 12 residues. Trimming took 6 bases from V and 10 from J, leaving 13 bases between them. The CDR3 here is CASSKTSGEQFF. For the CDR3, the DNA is TGTGCCAGCAGCAAGACGAGCGGGGAGCAGTTCTTC.

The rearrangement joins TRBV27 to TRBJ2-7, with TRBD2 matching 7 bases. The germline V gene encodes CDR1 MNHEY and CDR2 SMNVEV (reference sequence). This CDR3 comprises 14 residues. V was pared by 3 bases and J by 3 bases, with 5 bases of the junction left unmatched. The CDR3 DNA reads TGTGCCAGCAGTTTCAAGCGGGATCACTACGAGCAGTACTTC. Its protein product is CASSFKRDHYEQYF.

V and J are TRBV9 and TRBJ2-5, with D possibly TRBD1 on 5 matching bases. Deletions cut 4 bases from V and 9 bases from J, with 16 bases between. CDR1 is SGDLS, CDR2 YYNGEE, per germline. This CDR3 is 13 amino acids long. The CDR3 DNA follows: TGTGCCAGCAGCCGGCCCAGGGATCACGCCCAGTACTTC. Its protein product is CASSRPRDHAQYF.

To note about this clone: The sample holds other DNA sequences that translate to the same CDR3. The CDR3 coding sequence is TGTGCCAGCAGCCTCGGGACTAGCGGATCCAATGAGCAGTTCTTC. This gives the protein CASSLGTSGSNEQFF. V is TRBV7-2 and J is TRBJ2-1; TRBD2 matches at 11 bases. The CDR3 covers 15 residues. The V gene's germline CDR1 is SGHTA and CDR2 FQGNSA. J lost 6 bases, V lost 5 bases, and 6 bases had no gene match.

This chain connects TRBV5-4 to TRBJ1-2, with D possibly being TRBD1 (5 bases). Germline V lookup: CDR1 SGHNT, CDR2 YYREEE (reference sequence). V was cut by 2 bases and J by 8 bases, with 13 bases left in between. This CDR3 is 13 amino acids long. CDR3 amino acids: CASSFRGLGGYTF. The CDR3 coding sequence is TGTGCCAGCAGCTTTCGGGGGTTAGGCGGCTACACCTTC. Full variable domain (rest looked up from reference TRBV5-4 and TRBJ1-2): ETGVTQSPTHLIKTRGQQVTLRCSSQSGHNTVSWYQQALGQGPQFIFQYYREEENGRGNFPPRFSGLQFPNYSSELNVNALELDDSALYLCASSFRGLGGYTFGSGTRLTVV.

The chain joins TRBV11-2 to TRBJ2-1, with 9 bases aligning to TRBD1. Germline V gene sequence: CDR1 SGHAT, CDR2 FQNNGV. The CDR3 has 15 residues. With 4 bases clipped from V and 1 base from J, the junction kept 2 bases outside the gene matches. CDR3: CASSSGQGSYNEQFF. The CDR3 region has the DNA TGTGCCAGCAGCTCCGGACAGGGGTCCTACAATGAGCAGTTCTTC.

For the CDR3, the DNA is TGTGCCAGTCACAGGGGAATGTGGGGTGAGCAGTACTTC. Encoded protein: CASHRGMWGEQYF. The V call is TRBV6-5, the J call TRBJ2-7, with 7 positions matching TRBD1. This CDR3 comprises 13 residues. Germline values: CDR1 MNHEY, CDR2 SVGAGI. With 9 bases clipped from V and 7 bases from J, the junction kept 12 bases outside the gene matches.